This T cell receptor beta chain was sequenced in a study of blood T cells in healthy people across ages. The CDR3 sequence is 16 residues long. The germline V gene has CDR1 SGHTA and CDR2 FQGNSA. With 1 base clipped from V and 9 bases from J, the junction kept 11 bases outside the gene matches. This clonotype was observed a handful of times. Primed by a sample-barcoded 5' primer and a J-beta primer mix, a second PCR proceeded for 7 to 11 cycles. Each TCR beta cDNA got a 12-nucleotide random molecular identifier. TCRdb reprocessed the 5' RACE reads with MiXCR, giving one entry per CDR3 protein. Of more than 650,000 distinct CDR3 sequences listed, 20% to 25% were seen once; the top ten hold approximately 20%.

The sample was blood. The V gene is TRBV7-2, the J gene TRBJ2-4, with TRBD2 identical over 8 bases. The clonotype originates from a man between 65 and 85 years old in good health. As DNA, the CDR3 is TGTGCCAGCAGCTTAGGGGCGGGAGGCCCTAGGGGCATTCAGTACTTC. Amino acids: CASSLGAGGPRGIQYF.